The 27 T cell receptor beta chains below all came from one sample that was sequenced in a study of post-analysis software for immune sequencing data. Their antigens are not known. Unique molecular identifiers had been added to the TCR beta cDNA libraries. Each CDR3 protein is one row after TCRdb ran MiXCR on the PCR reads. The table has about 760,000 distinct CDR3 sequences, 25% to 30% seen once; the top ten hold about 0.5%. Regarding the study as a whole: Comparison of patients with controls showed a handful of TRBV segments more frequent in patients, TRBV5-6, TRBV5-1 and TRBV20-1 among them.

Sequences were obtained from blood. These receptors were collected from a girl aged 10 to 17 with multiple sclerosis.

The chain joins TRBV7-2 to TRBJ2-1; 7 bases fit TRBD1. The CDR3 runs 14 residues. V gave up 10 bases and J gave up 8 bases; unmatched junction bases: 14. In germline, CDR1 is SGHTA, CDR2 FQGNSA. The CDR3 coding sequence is TGTGCCAACGTAGGACAGGTGTTTGATCATGAGCAGTTCTTC. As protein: CANVGQVFDHEQFF.

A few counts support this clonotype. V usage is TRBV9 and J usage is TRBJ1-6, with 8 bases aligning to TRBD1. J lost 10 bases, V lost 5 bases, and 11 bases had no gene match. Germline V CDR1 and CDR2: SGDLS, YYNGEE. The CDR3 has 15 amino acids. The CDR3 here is CASSTTDRGGSPLHF. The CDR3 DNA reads TGTGCCAGCAGTACAACTGACAGGGGAGGCTCACCCCTCCACTTT.

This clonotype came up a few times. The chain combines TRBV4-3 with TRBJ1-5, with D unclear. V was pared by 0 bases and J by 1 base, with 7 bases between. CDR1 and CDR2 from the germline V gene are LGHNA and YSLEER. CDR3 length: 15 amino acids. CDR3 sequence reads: CASSQDSRSNQPQHF. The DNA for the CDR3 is TGCGCCAGCAGCCAAGATAGTCGGAGCAATCAGCCCCAGCATTTT.

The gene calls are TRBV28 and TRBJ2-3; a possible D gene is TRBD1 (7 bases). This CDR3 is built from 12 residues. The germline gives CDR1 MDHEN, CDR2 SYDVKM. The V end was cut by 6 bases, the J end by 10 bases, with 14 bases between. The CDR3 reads CASSRQGLSQYF. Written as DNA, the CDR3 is TGTGCCAGCAGCCGACAGGGACTTTCGCAGTATTTT.

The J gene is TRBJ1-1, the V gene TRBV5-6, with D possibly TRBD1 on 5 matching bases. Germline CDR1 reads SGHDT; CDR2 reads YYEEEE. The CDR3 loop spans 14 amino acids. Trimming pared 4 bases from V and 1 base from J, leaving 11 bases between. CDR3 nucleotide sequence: TGTGCCAGCAGCCCGGGACCCCGGAACACTGAAGCTTTCTTT. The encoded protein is CASSPGPRNTEAFF.

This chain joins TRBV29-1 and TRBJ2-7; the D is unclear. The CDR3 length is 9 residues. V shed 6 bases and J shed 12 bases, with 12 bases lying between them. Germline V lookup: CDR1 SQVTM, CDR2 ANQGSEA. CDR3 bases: TGCAGCGTGCAAGAGACCCGGTACTTC. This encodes CSVQETRYF.

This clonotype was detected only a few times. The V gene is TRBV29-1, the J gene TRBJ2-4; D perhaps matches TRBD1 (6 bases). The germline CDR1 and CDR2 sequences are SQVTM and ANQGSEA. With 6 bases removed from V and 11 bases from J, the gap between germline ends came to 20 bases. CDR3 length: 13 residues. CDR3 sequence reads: CSVQPTNRDFQYF. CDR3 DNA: TGCAGCGTCCAACCTACAAACAGGGATTTTCAGTACTTC.

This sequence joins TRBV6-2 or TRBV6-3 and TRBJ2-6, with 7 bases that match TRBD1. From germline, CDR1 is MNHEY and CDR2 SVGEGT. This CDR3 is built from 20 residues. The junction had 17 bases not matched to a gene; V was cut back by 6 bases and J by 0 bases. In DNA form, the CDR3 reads TGTGCCAGCAGCCCCAGGCCGGTGGCAGGGGGTTCCTCTGGGGCCAACGTCCTGACTTTC. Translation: CASSPRPVAGGSSGANVLTF.

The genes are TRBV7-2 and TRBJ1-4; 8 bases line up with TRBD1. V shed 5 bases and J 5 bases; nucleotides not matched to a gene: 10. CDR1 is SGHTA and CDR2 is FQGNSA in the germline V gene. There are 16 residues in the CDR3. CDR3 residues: CASSRRPGQVNEKLFF. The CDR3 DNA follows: TGTGCCAGCAGCCGACGCCCGGGACAGGTCAATGAAAAACTGTTTTTT.

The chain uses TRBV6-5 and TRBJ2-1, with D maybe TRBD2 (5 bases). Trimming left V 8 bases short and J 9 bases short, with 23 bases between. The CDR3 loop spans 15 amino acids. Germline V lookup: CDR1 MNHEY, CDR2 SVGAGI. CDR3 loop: CASSESIFIAIEQFF. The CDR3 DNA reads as TGTGCCAGCTCCGAGTCTATTTTCATAGCGATTGAGCAGTTCTTC.

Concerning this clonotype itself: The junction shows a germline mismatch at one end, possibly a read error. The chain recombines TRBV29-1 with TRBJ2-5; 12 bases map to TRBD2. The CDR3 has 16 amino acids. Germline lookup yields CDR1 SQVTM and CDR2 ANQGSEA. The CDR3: CRVGGLAGGKGKTQYF. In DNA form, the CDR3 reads TGCAGAGTTGGAGGTCTAGCGGGAGGGAAGGGGAAGACCCAGTACTTC.

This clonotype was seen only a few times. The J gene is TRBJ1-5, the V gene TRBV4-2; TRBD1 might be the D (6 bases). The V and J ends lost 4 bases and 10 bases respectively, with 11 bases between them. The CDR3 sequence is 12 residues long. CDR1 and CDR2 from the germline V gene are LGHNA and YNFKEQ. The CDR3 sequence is CASSLTGHPQHF. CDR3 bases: TGTGCCAGCAGCCTTACAGGGCATCCCCAGCATTTT.

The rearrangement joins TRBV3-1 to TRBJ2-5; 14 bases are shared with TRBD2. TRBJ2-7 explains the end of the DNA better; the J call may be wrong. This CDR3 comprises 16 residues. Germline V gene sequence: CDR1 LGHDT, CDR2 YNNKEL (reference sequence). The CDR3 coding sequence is TGTGCCAGCAGCCCGAAACGACTAGCGGGAGGGGACGAGCAGTACTTC. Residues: CASSPKRLAGGDEQYF.

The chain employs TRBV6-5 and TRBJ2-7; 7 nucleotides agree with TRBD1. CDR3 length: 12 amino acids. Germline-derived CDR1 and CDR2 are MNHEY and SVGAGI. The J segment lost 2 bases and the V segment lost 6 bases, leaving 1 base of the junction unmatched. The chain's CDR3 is CASRGQPYEQYF. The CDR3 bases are TGTGCCAGCAGGGGACAGCCCTACGAGCAGTACTTC.

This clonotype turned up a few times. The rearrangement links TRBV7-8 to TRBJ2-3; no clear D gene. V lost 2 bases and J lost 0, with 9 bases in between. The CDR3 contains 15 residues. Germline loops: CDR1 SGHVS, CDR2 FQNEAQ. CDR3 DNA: TGTGCCAGCAGCTTACACGAACAGAGCACAGATACGCAGTATTTT. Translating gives CASSLHEQSTDTQYF.

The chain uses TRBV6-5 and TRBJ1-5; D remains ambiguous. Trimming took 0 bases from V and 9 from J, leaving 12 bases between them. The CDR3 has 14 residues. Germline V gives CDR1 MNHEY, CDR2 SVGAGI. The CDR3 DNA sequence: TGTGCCAGCAGTTACTCGGATACTCGGGGGCCCCAGCATTTT. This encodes CASSYSDTRGPQHF.

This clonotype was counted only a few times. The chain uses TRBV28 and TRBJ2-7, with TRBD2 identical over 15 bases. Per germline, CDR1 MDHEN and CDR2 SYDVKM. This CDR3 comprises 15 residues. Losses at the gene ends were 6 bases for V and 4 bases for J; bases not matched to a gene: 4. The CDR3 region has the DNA TGTGCCAGCAGACCGGGACTAGCGGGGGGTTACGAGCAGTACTTC. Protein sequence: CASRPGLAGGYEQYF. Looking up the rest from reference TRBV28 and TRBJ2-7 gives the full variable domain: DVKVTQSSRYLVKRTGEKVFLECVQDMDHENMFWYRQDPGLGLRLIYFSYDVKMKEKGDIPEGYSVSREKKERFSLILESASTNQTSMYLCASRPGLAGGYEQYFGPGTRLTVT.

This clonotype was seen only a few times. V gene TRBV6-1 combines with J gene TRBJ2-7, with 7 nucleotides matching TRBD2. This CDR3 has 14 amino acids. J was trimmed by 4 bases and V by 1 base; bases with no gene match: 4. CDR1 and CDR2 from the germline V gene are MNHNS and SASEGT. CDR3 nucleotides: TGTGCCAGCAGTGAAGTGCTAGCGGATTACGAGCAGTACTTC. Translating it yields CASSEVLADYEQYF.

CDR3 nucleotide sequence: TGTGCCAGCACCCCACTTTCAGGACAGGGCCCCACAGATACGCAGTATTTT. It is translated as CASTPLSGQGPTDTQYF. The chain uses TRBV27 and TRBJ2-3; 8 nucleotides line up with TRBD1. Germline V lookup: CDR1 MNHEY, CDR2 SMNVEV (reference sequence). Germline trimming cut 7 bases from V and 2 bases from J; bases unmatched to any gene: 14. CDR3 length equals 17 residues.

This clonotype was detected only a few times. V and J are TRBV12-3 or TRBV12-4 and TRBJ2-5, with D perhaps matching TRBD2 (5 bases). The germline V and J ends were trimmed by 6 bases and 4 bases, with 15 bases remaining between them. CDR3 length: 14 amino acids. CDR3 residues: CASSIGGARETQYF. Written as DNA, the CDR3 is TGTGCCAGCAGCATCGGAGGAGCGAGAGAGACCCAGTACTTC.

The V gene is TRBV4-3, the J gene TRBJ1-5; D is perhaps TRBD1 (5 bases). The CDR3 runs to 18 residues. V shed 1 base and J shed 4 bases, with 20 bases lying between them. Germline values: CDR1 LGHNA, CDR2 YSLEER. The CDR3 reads CASSQGVGAGTVNQPQHF. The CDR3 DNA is TGCGCCAGCAGCCAAGGGGTCGGGGCGGGGACCGTTAATCAGCCCCAGCATTTT.

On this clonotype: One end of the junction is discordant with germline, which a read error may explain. CDR3 nucleotide sequence: TGTGGCAGCAGCTTAGGCACCGGGGGCAATCAGCCCCAGCATTTT. Amino acids: CGSSLGTGGNQPQHF. J is TRBJ1-5 and V is TRBV7-2; no reliable D call. Germline assignment: CDR1 SGHTA and CDR2 FQGNSA. The CDR3 loop spans 15 amino acids.

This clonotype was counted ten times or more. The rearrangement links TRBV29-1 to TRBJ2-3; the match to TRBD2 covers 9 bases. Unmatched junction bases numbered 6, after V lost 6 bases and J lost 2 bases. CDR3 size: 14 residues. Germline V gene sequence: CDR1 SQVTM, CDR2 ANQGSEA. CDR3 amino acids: CSVRSGSATDTQYF. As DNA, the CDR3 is TGCAGCGTGCGTAGCGGGAGTGCCACAGATACGCAGTATTTT.

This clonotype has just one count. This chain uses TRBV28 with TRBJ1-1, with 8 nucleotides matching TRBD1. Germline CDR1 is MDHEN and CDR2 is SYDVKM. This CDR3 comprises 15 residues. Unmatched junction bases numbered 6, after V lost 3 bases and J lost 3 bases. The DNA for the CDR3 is TGTGCCAGCAGTTTTCGACAGGGGCGGGACACTGAAGCTTTCTTT. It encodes CASSFRQGRDTEAFF.

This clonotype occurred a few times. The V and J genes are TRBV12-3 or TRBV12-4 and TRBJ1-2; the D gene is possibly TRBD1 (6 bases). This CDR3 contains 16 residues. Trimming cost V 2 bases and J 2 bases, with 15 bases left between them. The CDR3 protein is CASSLNPRGGNYGYTF. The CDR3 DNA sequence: TGTGCCAGCAGTTTAAACCCCCGAGGGGGAAACTATGGCTACACCTTC.

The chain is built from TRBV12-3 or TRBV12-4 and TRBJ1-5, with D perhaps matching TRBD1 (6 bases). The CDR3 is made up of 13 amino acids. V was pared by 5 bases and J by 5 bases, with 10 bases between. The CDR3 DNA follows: TGTGCCAGCAGTCAACAGGGTGATCAGCCCCAGCATTTT. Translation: CASSQQGDQPQHF.

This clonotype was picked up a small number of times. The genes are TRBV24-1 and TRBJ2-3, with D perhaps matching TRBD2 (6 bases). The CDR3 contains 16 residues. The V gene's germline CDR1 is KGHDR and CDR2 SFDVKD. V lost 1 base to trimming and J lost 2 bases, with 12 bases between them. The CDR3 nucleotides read TGTGCCACCAGTGATTTCAGCGGGTGGGCCACAGATACGCAGTATTTT. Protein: CATSDFSGWATDTQYF.